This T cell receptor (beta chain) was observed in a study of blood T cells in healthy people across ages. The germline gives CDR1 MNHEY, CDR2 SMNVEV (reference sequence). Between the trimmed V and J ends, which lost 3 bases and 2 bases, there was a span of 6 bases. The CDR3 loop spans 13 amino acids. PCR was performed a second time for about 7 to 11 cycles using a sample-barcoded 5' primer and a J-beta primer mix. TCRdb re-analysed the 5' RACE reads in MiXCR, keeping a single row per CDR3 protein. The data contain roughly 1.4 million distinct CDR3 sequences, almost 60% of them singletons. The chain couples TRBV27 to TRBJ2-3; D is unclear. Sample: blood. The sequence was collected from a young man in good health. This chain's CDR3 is CASSFQATDTQYF. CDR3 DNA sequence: TGTGCCAGCAGTTTCCAAGCCACAGATACGCAGTATTTT.